Listed below are T cell receptor beta chains from one sample, sequenced in a study of T cells after yellow fever vaccination. TCRdb re-called the 5' RACE reads through MiXCR, storing one row per CDR3 protein. The sample includes about 360,000 distinct CDR3 sequences, more than 5.5% of them seen just once. The sequences come from PBMCs, collected 5 days after the yellow fever booster vaccination. These receptors originate from a man aged 25-45 years who received the YFV17D yellow fever vaccine. CDR3s include the opening cysteine and the closing phenylalanine or tryptophan. The order of the fields is clone size, D gene, V gene, J gene, CDR3 DNA, CDR3 protein. A D gene is named only where the DNA matches it firmly. Expanded clones get a size class; other rows say once, few or many, or leave the size out.

size: .
D: .
V: TRBV10-3
J: TRBJ2-5
DNA: TGTGCCATCAGGGGAGGACGTCCGCAAGAGACCCAGTACTTC
CDR3: CAIRGGRPQETQYF

size: many
D: .
V: TRBV14
J: TRBJ2-1
DNA: TGTGCCAGCAGCCACATAACTAGTGTGGGGGATGAGCAGTTCTTC
CDR3: CASSHITSVGDEQFF

size: .
D: .
V: TRBV29-1
J: TRBJ2-5
DNA: TGCAGCGTTGCTCCAGGGACGATTTCGGCGACCCAGTACTTC
CDR3: CSVAPGTISATQYF

size: many
D: .
V: TRBV28
J: TRBJ1-1
DNA: TGTGCCAGCAGCCGCGGCCTCCCGAACACTGAAGCTTTCTTT
CDR3: CASSRGLPNTEAFF

size: .
D: TRBD2
V: TRBV20-1
J: TRBJ2-7
DNA: TGCTGTGCTAGAGATTTGGGACTAGCGGGAGTTTCGGCCTACGAGCAGTACTTC
CDR3: CCARDLGLAGVSAYEQYF

size: many
D: TRBD1
V: TRBV7-2
J: TRBJ1-2
DNA: TGTGCCAGCAGCTCAGGGACAGGCCTAAACTATGGCTACACCTTC
CDR3: CASSSGTGLNYGYTF

size: few
D: .
V: TRBV9
J: TRBJ2-3
DNA: TGTGCCAGCAGCGTAGAGGGGCTTTCCCACCATACGCAGTATTTT
CDR3: CASSVEGLSHHTQYF

size: few
D: TRBD2
V: TRBV6-1
J: TRBJ2-1
DNA: TGTGCCAGCAGGGGAGCGGGAGGGCCAAGAGAGCAGTTCTTC
CDR3: CASRGAGGPREQFF

size: .
D: .
V: TRBV12-3/TRBV12-4
J: TRBJ2-2
DNA: TGTGCCAGCAGCAAAACTAGAAGGGGGGAGCTGTTTTTT
CDR3: CASSKTRRGELFF

size: .
D: TRBD2
V: TRBV12-3/TRBV12-4
J: TRBJ2-3
DNA: TGTGCCAGCAGTACCAATACAGCGGGAGGGCCAGATACGCAGTATTTT
CDR3: CASSTNTAGGPDTQYF

size: few
D: TRBD2
V: TRBV9
J: TRBJ2-1
DNA: TGTGCCAGCAGCGTAGACGTGGCTAGCGGGAGTTTTGAGCAGTTCTTC
CDR3: CASSVDVASGSFEQFF

size: .
D: .
V: TRBV23-1
J: TRBJ2-1
DNA: TGCGCCAGCAGTCATTCGGGGCTGATGTGGAATGAGCAGTTCTTC
CDR3: CASSHSGLMWNEQFF

size: .
D: .
V: TRBV20-1
J: TRBJ2-6
DNA: TGCAGTGCTAGAAACTCTGGGGCCAACGTCCTGACTTTC
CDR3: CSARNSGANVLTF

size: few
D: .
V: TRBV4-3
J: TRBJ2-2
DNA: TGCGCCAGCAGCCAAGAGAGCTTAAATTGGTACACCGGGGAGCTGTTTTTT
CDR3: CASSQESLNWYTGELFF

size: few
D: .
V: TRBV20-1
J: TRBJ2-7
DNA: TGCAGTGCTAGGGAGTGGAGGAACGAGCAGTACTTC
CDR3: CSAREWRNEQYF

size: many
D: .
V: TRBV7-2
J: TRBJ2-3
DNA: TGTGCCGGAGGGCAAGCCGGTGATACGCAGTATTTT
CDR3: CAGGQAGDTQYF

size: .
D: .
V: TRBV7-3
J: TRBJ2-3
DNA: TGTGCCAGCAGCTGGAGGGAACGCACAGATACGCAGTATTTT
CDR3: CASSWRERTDTQYF

size: many
D: .
V: TRBV6-6
J: TRBJ1-5
DNA: TGTGCCAGCAGCCGGGACACCTACTCTAGGTGGCATTTT
CDR3: CASSRDTYSRWHF

size: few
D: TRBD2
V: TRBV20-1
J: TRBJ2-1
DNA: TGCAGTGCCATAAGCGGGAGGACATACAATGAGCAGTTCTTC
CDR3: CSAISGRTYNEQFF

size: few
D: .
V: TRBV6-1
J: TRBJ1-5
DNA: TGTGCCAGCAGCCAAGACAAGAATCAGCCCCAGCATTTT
CDR3: CASSQDKNQPQHF

size: .
D: .
V: TRBV2
J: TRBJ2-2
DNA: TGTGCCAGCAGTGAAGCCGGCACCACCGGGGAGCTGTTTTTT
CDR3: CASSEAGTTGELFF

size: .
D: TRBD1
V: TRBV7-3
J: TRBJ2-1
DNA: TGTGCCAGCAGCACAGCACCGAGGACAGGGGCCTCCGCAGGTTTCTCCTACAATGAGCAGTTCTTC
CDR3: CASSTAPRTGASAGFSYNEQFF

size: .
D: .
V: TRBV25-1
J: TRBJ2-5
DNA: TGTGCCAGCAGAATCCGGGACAACGCTCAAGAGACCCAGTACTTC
CDR3: CASRIRDNAQETQYF

size: few
D: .
V: TRBV4-3
J: TRBJ2-5
DNA: TGCGCCAGCAGCCCCCAGTGGAGAGGGGGGGCGGGATACCAAGAGACCCAGTACTTC
CDR3: CASSPQWRGGAGYQETQYF

size: many
D: .
V: TRBV7-8
J: TRBJ1-5
DNA: TGTGCCAGCAGAGCTTATGCAGGCGGCGGCAATCAGCCCCAGCATTTT
CDR3: CASRAYAGGGNQPQHF

size: few
D: .
V: TRBV28
J: TRBJ2-5
DNA: TGTGCCAGCAGGGGGGTGCGGATTGAAGAGACCCAGTACTTC
CDR3: CASRGVRIEETQYF

size: few
D: .
V: TRBV15
J: TRBJ2-2
DNA: TGTGCCACCAGCAGAGATCGGACTGCCACCGGGGAGCTGTTTTTT
CDR3: CATSRDRTATGELFF

size: .
D: .
V: TRBV6-5
J: TRBJ2-5
DNA: TGTGCCAGCAGCATCTCGTACCGCGGACACTACCAAGAGACCCAGTACTTC
CDR3: CASSISYRGHYQETQYF

size: many
D: TRBD2
V: TRBV3-1
J: TRBJ2-7
DNA: TGTGCCAGCAGCCAAACATATAGCGGGACAAGCTCCTACGAGCAGTACTTC
CDR3: CASSQTYSGTSSYEQYF

size: few
D: .
V: TRBV30
J: TRBJ2-1
DNA: TGTGCCTGGAGCAGAGCAGGGAGCTCCTACAATGAGCAGTTCTTC
CDR3: CAWSRAGSSYNEQFF

size: few
D: .
V: TRBV4-3
J: TRBJ2-3
DNA: TGCGCCAGCAGCCAAGAGACTAGGGGAACGCAGTATTTT
CDR3: CASSQETRGTQYF

size: few
D: .
V: TRBV6-1
J: TRBJ2-1
DNA: TGTGCCAGCAGAAGTTCCCTCCCGGGAGACTCCTACAATGAGCAGTTCTTC
CDR3: CASRSSLPGDSYNEQFF

size: many
D: TRBD1
V: TRBV10-2
J: TRBJ2-7
DNA: TGCGCCAGCAGTGATGGGACAGGGGGATACGAGCAGTACTTC
CDR3: CASSDGTGGYEQYF

size: few
D: .
V: TRBV20-1
J: TRBJ2-5
DNA: TGCAGTGCTCCCCATAGGGCGGAGACCCAGTACTTC
CDR3: CSAPHRAETQYF

size: .
D: TRBD2
V: TRBV15
J: TRBJ2-7
DNA: TGTGCCACCAGCAGTTTATCGGGACTAGCGGCAGAGCAGTACTTC
CDR3: CATSSLSGLAAEQYF

size: .
D: TRBD1
V: TRBV5-1
J: TRBJ1-4
DNA: TGCGCCAGCAGCCCGGGACAGGGAAAACTGTTTTTT
CDR3: CASSPGQGKLFF

size: .
D: .
V: TRBV29-1
J: TRBJ2-3
DNA: TGCAGCGTTGGCGGGACGATCACAGATACGCAGTATTTT
CDR3: CSVGGTITDTQYF

size: few
D: .
V: TRBV7-2
J: TRBJ2-1
DNA: TGTGCCAGCAGCTTTTCTTCGGGGAATGAGCAGTTCTTC
CDR3: CASSFSSGNEQFF

size: few
D: TRBD2
V: TRBV5-1
J: TRBJ2-1
DNA: TGCGCCAGCAGCTTGGAGCTAGCGGTAAATGAGCAGTTCTTC
CDR3: CASSLELAVNEQFF

size: .
D: .
V: TRBV29-1
J: TRBJ2-3
DNA: TGCAGCGTTGCCCTGACCGCCCGGGGTAGAGATACGCAGTATTTT
CDR3: CSVALTARGRDTQYF

size: many
D: .
V: TRBV7-9
J: TRBJ2-5
DNA: TGTGCCAGCAGGTCTACAGGGCCCCCCCAAGAGACCCAGTACTTC
CDR3: CASRSTGPPQETQYF

size: .
D: TRBD1
V: TRBV12-3/TRBV12-4
J: TRBJ1-6
DNA: TGTGCCAGCAGTTCTAGGGGGCAGGGGAGATCACCCCTCCACTTT
CDR3: CASSSRGQGRSPLHF

size: few
D: .
V: TRBV24-1
J: TRBJ2-1
DNA: TGTGCCACCAGTGGCGGGGAAGCGTTTAGCTCCTACAATGAGCAGTTCTTC
CDR3: CATSGGEAFSSYNEQFF

size: .
D: .
V: TRBV28
J: TRBJ2-6
DNA: TGTGCCGGCGGTCGGGAGTATGGGGCCAACGTCCTGACTTTC
CDR3: CAGGREYGANVLTF

size: .
D: TRBD2
V: TRBV5-1
J: TRBJ2-5
DNA: TGCGCCAGCAGCTCACAACTAGCGGGCAGTGAGACCCAGTACTTC
CDR3: CASSSQLAGSETQYF

size: few
D: .
V: TRBV12-3/TRBV12-4
J: TRBJ1-2
DNA: TGTGCCAGCAGTTTAAGTGGGGCCTATGGCTACACCTTC
CDR3: CASSLSGAYGYTF

size: .
D: TRBD1
V: TRBV5-1
J: TRBJ2-7
DNA: TGCGCCAGCAGACCTCCCGGACAGGTCGAGCAGTACTTC
CDR3: CASRPPGQVEQYF

size: .
D: .
V: TRBV5-4
J: TRBJ2-1
DNA: TGTGCCAGCACCTCAGAGCCCCAGGGTTATGAGCAGTTCTTC
CDR3: CASTSEPQGYEQFF

size: few
D: .
V: TRBV7-3
J: TRBJ1-1
DNA: TGTGCCAGCAGCACGGGCAGCGGGTCTGAAGCTTTCTTT
CDR3: CASSTGSGSEAFF

size: few
D: .
V: TRBV5-1
J: TRBJ1-5
DNA: TGCGCCAGCCGGGGACATTTAGATCAGCCCCAGCATTTT
CDR3: CASRGHLDQPQHF

size: many
D: .
V: TRBV7-2
J: TRBJ2-3
DNA: TGTGCCAGCAGACCACCGGGGCAAAGCACAGATACGCAGTATTTT
CDR3: CASRPPGQSTDTQYF

size: .
D: .
V: TRBV4-2
J: TRBJ2-1
DNA: TGTGCCAGCAGCCAAGATCGAGTACAGGGATTCAATGAGCAGTTCTTC
CDR3: CASSQDRVQGFNEQFF

size: many
D: TRBD2
V: TRBV6-2/TRBV6-3
J: TRBJ2-1
DNA: TGTGCCAGCAGTTACTCCCCCCTGACTAGCGGGAGTAGGGATGAGCAGTTCTTC
CDR3: CASSYSPLTSGSRDEQFF

size: few
D: .
V: TRBV5-1
J: TRBJ2-3
DNA: TGCGCCAGCAGCCCGACTAGAGTCACAGATACGCAGTATTTT
CDR3: CASSPTRVTDTQYF

size: few
D: TRBD2
V: TRBV20-1
J: TRBJ2-1
DNA: TGCAGTGCTAGAGGGACTAGTCTTGACAATGAGCAGTTCTTC
CDR3: CSARGTSLDNEQFF

size: many
D: TRBD2
V: TRBV20-1
J: TRBJ2-1
DNA: TGCAGTGCCCGTAGCGGGGTAGCATCCTACAATGAGCAGTTCTTC
CDR3: CSARSGVASYNEQFF

size: few
D: TRBD2
V: TRBV6-1
J: TRBJ2-7
DNA: TGTGCCAGCAGCCCGGGACTAGCGAATACCTACGAGCAGTACTTC
CDR3: CASSPGLANTYEQYF

size: many
D: TRBD1
V: TRBV6-1
J: TRBJ2-7
DNA: TGTGCCAGCAGGCGGGACAGGGCATCCTACGAGCAGTACTTC
CDR3: CASRRDRASYEQYF

size: many
D: .
V: TRBV4-3
J: TRBJ2-1
DNA: TGCGCCAGCAGCCGAAGACCCAGGGGCTCCTACAATGAGCAGTTCTTC
CDR3: CASSRRPRGSYNEQFF